One and the same sample provided the 20 T cell receptor beta chains below, sequenced in a study of blood T cells in healthy people across ages. For the second PCR, which ran for about 6 to 11 cycles, a sample-barcoded 5' primer and a J-beta primer mix were used. A single record per CDR3 protein comes from TCRdb applying MiXCR to the 5' RACE reads. Of about 1.4 million distinct CDR3 sequences listed, almost 60% are singletons. Input material: blood. The receptors here all came from a man between 18 and 35 years old in good health.

This clonotype turned up a few times. Given a much more abundant clone one base away, this may be a read error. This rearrangement joins TRBV12-3 or TRBV12-4 to TRBJ2-4, with 12 nucleotides matching TRBD1. The J call could be wrong; TRBJ2-5 is a better fit for the DNA end. This CDR3 spans 15 amino acids. The CDR3 nucleotides read TGTGCCAGCAGTACCGGGACAGGGGGCCGGGAGACCCAGTACTTC. Protein: CASSTGTGGRETQYF.

The chain links TRBV4-1 to TRBJ1-2, with D maybe TRBD1 (5 bases). CDR3 length equals 15 residues. V lost 0 bases and J 7 bases, leaving 15 bases between the germline ends. CDR1 is MGHRA and CDR2 is YSYEKL in the germline V gene. The CDR3 DNA reads TGCGCCAGCAGCCAAGATCTGCGGGGGGAGGGTGGCTACACCTTC. Its translation is CASSQDLRGEGGYTF.

The genes are TRBV6-5 and TRBJ2-1, with a possible D match to TRBD1 (5 bases). The V end lost 6 bases, the J end lost 2 bases, and 14 bases lay between the germline ends. The CDR3 loop spans 15 amino acids. Germline V lookup: CDR1 MNHEY, CDR2 SVGAGI. The CDR3 coding sequence is TGTGCCAGCAGGGTCGGCGAGACAGCCTACAATGAGCAGTTCTTC. Protein: CASRVGETAYNEQFF.

The chain uses TRBV28 and TRBJ1-2, with a tentative D call TRBD1 (5 bases). Germline V gene lookup returns CDR1 MDHEN and CDR2 SYDVKM. V dropped 8 bases and J dropped 4 bases, with 17 bases sitting between them. This CDR3 has 14 amino acids. As DNA, the CDR3 is TGTGCCAGCGATATCACGAGGGGTGGCTATGGCTACACCTTC. It specifies CASDITRGGYGYTF.

To note about this clonotype: One end of the junction varies from germline; a read error may be responsible. The CDR3 DNA follows: TGTGTCAGCAGTTGGGACAGTGCGGTTAGAGAGACCCAGTACTTC. Protein product: CVSSWDSAVRETQYF. This chain uses TRBV12-3 or TRBV12-4 with TRBJ2-5; 7 nucleotides align to TRBD1. The CDR3 contains 15 residues.

In this sample, this clonotype turned up a few times. The chain carries TRBV29-1 and TRBJ2-5; TRBD2 matches 9 bases. The J call is uncertain, as TRBJ2-7 better fits the DNA end. CDR1 SQVTM and CDR2 ANQGSEA come from the germline V gene. This CDR3 has 13 residues. The CDR3 region is CSTSAGGPDEQYF. CDR3 in DNA: TGCAGCACCTCGGCGGGGGGGCCAGACGAGCAGTACTTC.

The chain employs TRBV6-2 or TRBV6-3 and TRBJ2-5; weak D call: TRBD2 (5 bases). The J call is doubtful: the DNA matches TRBJ2-7 better. The CDR3 runs 16 residues. The germline gives CDR1 MNHEY, CDR2 SVGEGT. CDR3 region: CASSRWAGSYTYEQYF. The CDR3 DNA follows: TGTGCCAGCAGTCGTTGGGCGGGTTCTTATACCTACGAGCAGTACTTC.

The rearrangement joins TRBV12-3 or TRBV12-4 to TRBJ1-4, with D unclear. There are 15 residues in the CDR3. Trimming stripped 4 bases from V and 1 base from J, with 10 bases between. The DNA for the CDR3 is TGTGCCAGCAGTTCTCGGACGGGAACTAATGAAAAACTGTTTTTT. The encoded protein is CASSSRTGTNEKLFF.

The rearrangement joins TRBV2 to TRBJ2-5, with D hard to call. CDR1 is SNHLY and CDR2 is FYNNEI in the germline V gene. This CDR3 contains 17 residues. The V and J ends lost 3 bases and 2 bases respectively, with 19 bases between them. Here the CDR3 reads CASSEGMINPDQETQYF. In DNA form, the CDR3 reads TGTGCCAGCAGTGAGGGCATGATAAACCCCGATCAAGAGACCCAGTACTTC.

V is TRBV12-3 or TRBV12-4 and J is TRBJ2-3, with TRBD2 matching over 7 bases. The CDR3 extends over 17 amino acids. V was pared by 5 bases and J by 2 bases, with 13 bases of the junction left unmatched. In DNA form, the CDR3 reads TGTGCCAGCAGTCGGTTCTCCCGGGGGGTGAACACAGATACGCAGTATTTT. Translation gives CASSRFSRGVNTDTQYF.

The chain recombines TRBV10-3 with TRBJ2-2; D gene unclear. CDR1 is ENHRY and CDR2 is SYGVKD in the germline V gene. The length of the CDR3 is 13 residues. Trimming shortened V by 3 bases and J by 6 bases, and 8 bases separated the two germline ends. The CDR3 here is CAISDLVSGELFF. The CDR3 nucleotides read TGTGCCATCAGTGATCTGGTCTCCGGGGAGCTGTTTTTT.

The genes are TRBV5-1 and TRBJ1-1; D ambiguous. Per the germline V gene, CDR1 is SGHRS and CDR2 is YFSETQ. CDR3 length equals 16 residues. V was clipped by 4 bases and J by 3 bases, with 19 bases between them. CDR3 sequence (DNA): TGCGCCAGCAGCCAAGGCCGGGGTATTGGCGACACTGAAGCTTTCTTT. Amino acid sequence: CASSQGRGIGDTEAFF.

V gene TRBV5-5 combines with J gene TRBJ2-3; tentative D call: TRBD1 (7 bases). The CDR3 spans 14 residues. Per germline, CDR1 SGHKS and CDR2 YYEKEE (reference sequence). V lost 7 bases and J lost 8, with 20 bases in between. The CDR3 region has the DNA TGTGCCAGCTTGGGGACAGTAAACGGGGGTACGCAGTATTTT. It encodes CASLGTVNGGTQYF.

The CDR3 loop reads CASSWTTGLETQYF. CDR3 bases: TGTGCCAGCAGCTGGACGACAGGGCTAGAGACCCAGTACTTC. The chain combines TRBV7-2 with TRBJ2-5; 7 bases map to TRBD1. Germline lookup yields CDR1 SGHTA and CDR2 FQGNSA. The J segment lost 4 bases and the V segment lost 4 bases, leaving 6 bases of the junction unmatched. This CDR3 has 14 residues.

The CDR3 sequence: CASSLEVVVTDTQYF. The CDR3 DNA sequence: TGCGCCAGCAGCTTGGAGGTTGTAGTAACAGATACGCAGTATTTT. This chain connects TRBV5-1 to TRBJ2-3; D is unresolved. CDR1 and CDR2 (germline): SGHRS, YFSETQ. The V and J ends lost 0 bases and 3 bases respectively, with 11 bases between them. The CDR3 length is 15 residues.

The V gene is TRBV2, the J gene TRBJ1-5, with 7 bases matching TRBD1. Trimming cost V 8 bases and J 0 bases; bases outside gene matches: 4. Germline V gene lookup returns CDR1 SNHLY and CDR2 FYNNEI. This CDR3 is built from 14 residues. The CDR3 sequence: CASEGQNSNQPQHF. The CDR3 coding sequence is TGTGCCAGCGAGGGACAGAATAGCAATCAGCCCCAGCATTTT.

In its sample, this clonotype was seen a few times. This sequence joins TRBV4-1 and TRBJ1-2; 7 bases fit TRBD1. With 2 bases clipped from V and 4 bases from J, the junction kept 4 bases outside the gene matches. Germline assignment: CDR1 MGHRA and CDR2 YSYEKL. The CDR3 loop spans 14 amino acids. The CDR3 DNA follows: TGCGCCAGCAGCCAATCGACAGGGACCTATGGCTACACCTTC. Its translation is CASSQSTGTYGYTF.

V gene TRBV27 combines with J gene TRBJ1-1; 7 nucleotides agree with TRBD1. CDR1 and CDR2 (germline): MNHEY, SMNVEV (reference sequence). V lost 1 base and J lost 5; bases outside the gene matches: 16. CDR3 length: 18 amino acids. The CDR3 nucleotides are TGTGCCAGCAGTTTATTCGTCTCGGGAGAGGGGGCGGGAACTGAAGCTTTCTTT. Translation: CASSLFVSGEGAGTEAFF.

V is TRBV6-5 and J is TRBJ2-7; D is undetermined. V was trimmed by 6 bases and J by 5 bases, leaving 20 bases between them. The CDR3 loop spans 15 amino acids. CDR1 and CDR2 from the germline V gene are MNHEY and SVGAGI. CDR3 sequence (DNA): TGTGCCAGCAGCCTTCGGCTTAGGGCGCATCACGAGCAGTACTTC. This translates into CASSLRLRAHHEQYF.

The V gene is TRBV29-1, the J gene TRBJ1-2; 10 bases are a match to TRBD1. The CDR3 sequence is 16 residues long. Germline CDR1 is SQVTM and CDR2 is ANQGSEA. The trim removed 6 bases at V and 2 bases at J, leaving 12 bases unmatched. The CDR3 here is CSVPGQGFSDNYGYTF. In nucleotides, the CDR3 is TGCAGCGTCCCGGGACAGGGGTTTTCTGACAACTATGGCTACACCTTC.